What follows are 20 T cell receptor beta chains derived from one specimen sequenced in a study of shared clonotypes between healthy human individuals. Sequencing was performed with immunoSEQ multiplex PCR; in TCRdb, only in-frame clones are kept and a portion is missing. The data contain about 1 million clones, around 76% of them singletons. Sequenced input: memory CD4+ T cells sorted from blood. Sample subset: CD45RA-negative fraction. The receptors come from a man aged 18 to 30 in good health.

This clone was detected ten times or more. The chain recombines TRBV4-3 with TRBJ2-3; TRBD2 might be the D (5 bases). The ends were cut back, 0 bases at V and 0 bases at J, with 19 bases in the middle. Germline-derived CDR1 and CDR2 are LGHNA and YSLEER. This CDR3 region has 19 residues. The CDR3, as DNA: TGCGCCAGCAGCCAAGATAGGAAGGCGGCGGGCCGAAGCACAGATACGCAGTATTTT. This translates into CASSQDRKAAGRSTDTQYF.

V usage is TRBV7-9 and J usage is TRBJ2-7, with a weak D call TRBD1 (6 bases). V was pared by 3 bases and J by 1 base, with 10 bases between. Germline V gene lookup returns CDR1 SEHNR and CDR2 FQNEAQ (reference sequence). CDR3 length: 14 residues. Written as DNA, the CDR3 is TGTGCCAGCAGCTTGGACAGCCAGTCCTACGAGCAGTACTTC. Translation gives CASSLDSQSYEQYF.

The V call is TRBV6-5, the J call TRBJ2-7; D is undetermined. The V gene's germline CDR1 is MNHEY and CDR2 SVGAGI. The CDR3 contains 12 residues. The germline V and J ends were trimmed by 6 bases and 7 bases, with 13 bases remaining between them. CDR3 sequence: CASSPPGPEQYF. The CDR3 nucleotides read TGTGCCAGCAGCCCCCCAGGACCAGAGCAGTACTTC.

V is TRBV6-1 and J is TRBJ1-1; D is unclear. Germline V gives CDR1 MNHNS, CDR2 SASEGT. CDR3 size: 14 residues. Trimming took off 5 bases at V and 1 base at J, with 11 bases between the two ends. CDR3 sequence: CASSLLRGNTEAFF. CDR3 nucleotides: TGTGCCAGCAGTCTCCTTCGTGGGAACACTGAAGCTTTCTTT.

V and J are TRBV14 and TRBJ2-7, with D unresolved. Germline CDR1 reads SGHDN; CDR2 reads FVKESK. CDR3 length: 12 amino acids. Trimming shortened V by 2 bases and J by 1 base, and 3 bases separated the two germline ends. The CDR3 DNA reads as TGTGCCAGCAGCCAACTATCCTACGAGCAGTACTTC. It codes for CASSQLSYEQYF.

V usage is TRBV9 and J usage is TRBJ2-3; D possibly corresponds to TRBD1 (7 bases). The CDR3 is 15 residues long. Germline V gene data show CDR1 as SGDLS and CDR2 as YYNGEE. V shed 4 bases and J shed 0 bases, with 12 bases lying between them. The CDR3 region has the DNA TGTGCCAGCAGCTCAGGGGGGAGTAGCACAGATACGCAGTATTTT. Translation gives CASSSGGSSTDTQYF.

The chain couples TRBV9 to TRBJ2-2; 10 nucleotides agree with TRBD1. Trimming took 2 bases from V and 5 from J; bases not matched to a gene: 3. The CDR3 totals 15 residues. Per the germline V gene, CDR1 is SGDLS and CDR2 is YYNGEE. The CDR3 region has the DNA TGTGCCAGCAGCGTCCGGGGACAGGGGACCGGGGAGCTGTTTTTT. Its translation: CASSVRGQGTGELFF.

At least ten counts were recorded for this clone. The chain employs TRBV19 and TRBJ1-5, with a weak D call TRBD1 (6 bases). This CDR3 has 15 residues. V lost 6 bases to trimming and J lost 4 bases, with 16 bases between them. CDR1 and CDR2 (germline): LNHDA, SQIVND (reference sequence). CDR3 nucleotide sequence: TGTGCCAGTAGCAGAACAGGGTACGTGAATCAGCCCCAGCATTTT. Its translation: CASSRTGYVNQPQHF.

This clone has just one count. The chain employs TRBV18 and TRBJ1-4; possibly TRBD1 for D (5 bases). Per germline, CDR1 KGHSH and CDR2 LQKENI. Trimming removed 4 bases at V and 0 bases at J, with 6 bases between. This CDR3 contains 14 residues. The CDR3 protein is CASSLRATNEKLFF. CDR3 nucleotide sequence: TGTGCCAGCTCACTCAGGGCAACTAATGAAAAACTGTTTTTT.

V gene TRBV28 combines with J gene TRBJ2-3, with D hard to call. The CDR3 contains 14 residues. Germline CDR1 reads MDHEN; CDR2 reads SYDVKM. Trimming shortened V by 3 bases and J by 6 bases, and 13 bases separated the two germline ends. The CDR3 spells CASSLTASWDTQYF. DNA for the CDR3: TGTGCCAGCAGTTTGACGGCCTCTTGGGATACGCAGTATTTT.

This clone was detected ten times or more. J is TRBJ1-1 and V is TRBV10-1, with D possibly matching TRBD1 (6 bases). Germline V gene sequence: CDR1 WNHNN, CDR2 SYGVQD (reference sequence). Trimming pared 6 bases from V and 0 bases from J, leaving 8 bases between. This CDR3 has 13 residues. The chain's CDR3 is CASREGVNTEAFF. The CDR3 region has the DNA TGCGCCAGCAGGGAGGGGGTGAACACTGAAGCTTTCTTT.

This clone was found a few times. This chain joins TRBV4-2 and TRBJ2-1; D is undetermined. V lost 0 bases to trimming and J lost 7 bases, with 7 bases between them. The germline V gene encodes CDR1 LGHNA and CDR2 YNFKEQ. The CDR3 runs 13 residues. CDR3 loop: CASSQDLWNEQFF. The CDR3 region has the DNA TGTGCCAGCAGCCAAGACCTATGGAATGAGCAGTTCTTC.

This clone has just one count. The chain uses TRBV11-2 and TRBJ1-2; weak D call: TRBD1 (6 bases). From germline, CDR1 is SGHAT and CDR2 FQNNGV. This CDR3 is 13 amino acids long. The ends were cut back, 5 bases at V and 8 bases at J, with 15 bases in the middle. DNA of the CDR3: TGTGCCAGCAGCCCGAGGGGGGGGCTGGGCTACACCTTC. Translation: CASSPRGGLGYTF.

CDR3 loop: CASSPRARGYNSPLHF. The CDR3 DNA reads as TGTGCCAGCAGCCCTCGGGCCCGGGGATATAATTCACCCCTCCACTTT. The chain carries TRBV7-3 and TRBJ1-6; D is unresolved. CDR3 length: 16 amino acids. Germline CDR1 and CDR2: SGHTA and FQGTGA. Trimming cost V 5 bases and J 4 bases, with 15 bases left between them.

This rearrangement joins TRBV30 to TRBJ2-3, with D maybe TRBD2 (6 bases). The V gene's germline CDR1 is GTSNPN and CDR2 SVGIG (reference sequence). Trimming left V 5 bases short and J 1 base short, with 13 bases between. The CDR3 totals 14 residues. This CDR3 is CAWEGSSGTDTQYF. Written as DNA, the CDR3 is TGTGCCTGGGAGGGTTCTAGCGGCACAGATACGCAGTATTTT.

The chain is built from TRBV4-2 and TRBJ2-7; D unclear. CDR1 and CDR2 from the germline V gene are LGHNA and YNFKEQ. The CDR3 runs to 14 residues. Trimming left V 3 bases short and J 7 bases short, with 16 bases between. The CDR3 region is CASSQASGVREQYF. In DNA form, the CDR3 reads TGTGCCAGCAGCCAGGCCTCTGGGGTCCGGGAGCAGTACTTC.

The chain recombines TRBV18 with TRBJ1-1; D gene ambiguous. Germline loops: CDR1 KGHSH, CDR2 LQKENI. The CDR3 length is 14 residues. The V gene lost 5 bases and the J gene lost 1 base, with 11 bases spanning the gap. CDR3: CASSARPKNTEAFF. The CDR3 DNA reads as TGTGCCAGCTCAGCACGACCTAAGAACACTGAAGCTTTCTTT.

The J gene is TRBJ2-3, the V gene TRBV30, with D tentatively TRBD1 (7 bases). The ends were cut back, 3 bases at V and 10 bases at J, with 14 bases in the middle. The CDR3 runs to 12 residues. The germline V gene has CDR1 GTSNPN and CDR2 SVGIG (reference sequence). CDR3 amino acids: CAWRGGGTAQYF. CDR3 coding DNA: TGTGCCTGGAGAGGGGGCGGGACCGCGCAGTATTTT.

CDR3 DNA: TGTGCCAGCAGGACAGGGGGCGCGGAGACCCAGTACTTC. This encodes CASRTGGAETQYF. The chain links TRBV6-1 to TRBJ2-5, with 10 bases lining up with TRBD1. Germline values: CDR1 MNHNS, CDR2 SASEGT. This CDR3 contains 13 residues. J gave up 5 bases and V 6 bases, and 3 bases lay outside the gene matches.

DNA for the CDR3: TGTGCCATCAGCCTCCGAGCGGGGTCCTACGAGCAGTACTTC. Its protein is CAISLRAGSYEQYF. This rearrangement joins TRBV10-3 to TRBJ2-7, with TRBD2 identical over 7 bases. This CDR3 has 14 residues. The trim removed 6 bases at V and 1 base at J, leaving 6 bases unmatched. Germline CDR1 ENHRY, CDR2 SYGVKD.